These T cell receptor beta chains were read from a single sample in a study of OX40 agonist ivuxolimab in advanced cancers. The repertoire was sequenced with immunoSEQ multiplex PCR; TCRdb's copy has only in-frame clones and lacks some. The sample lists about 60,000 clones; about 88% were seen once. This sample comprised CD4+ or CD8+ T cells sorted from blood, obtained in a trial of the OX40 agonist ivuxolimab. The receptors were sampled from an adult with an advanced solid tumor such as melanoma, head and neck, liver or kidney cancer. CDR3s include the opening cysteine and the closing phenylalanine or tryptophan. Fields, in order: CDR3 DNA, CDR3 protein, D gene, V gene, J gene, CDR3 length, clone size. A D gene is named only where the DNA matches it firmly. Expanded clones are given a class, and other clones once, few, many or no size at all.

CDR3 DNA: TGTGCCATCAGTGTGGAACAGGGGCGCGAGCAGTACTTC; CDR3 protein: CAISVEQGREQYF; D gene: TRBD1; V gene: TRBV10-3; J gene: TRBJ2-7; CDR3 length: 13; clone size: -
CDR3 DNA: TGTGCCAGCAGCATCGATACCATCCCTGGAGCTTTCTTT; CDR3 protein: CASSIDTIPGAFF; D gene: -; V gene: TRBV4-2; J gene: TRBJ1-1; CDR3 length: 13; clone size: -
CDR3 DNA: TGTGCCAGCAGCTTAGCCTCAGTTCCAGCTAACTATGGCTACACCTTC; CDR3 protein: CASSLASVPANYGYTF; D gene: -; V gene: TRBV7-9; J gene: TRBJ1-2; CDR3 length: 16; clone size: -
CDR3 DNA: TGTGCCAGCAGCTCCTCCGGGACAGGTTATGGCTACACCTTC; CDR3 protein: CASSSSGTGYGYTF; D gene: TRBD1; V gene: TRBV7-9; J gene: TRBJ1-2; CDR3 length: 14; clone size: -
CDR3 DNA: TGTGCCAGCAGCGTCCGATCCGGGACAGGGGAGACCCAGTACTTC; CDR3 protein: CASSVRSGTGETQYF; D gene: TRBD1; V gene: TRBV6-1; J gene: TRBJ2-5; CDR3 length: 15; clone size: -
CDR3 DNA: TGTGCCAGCAGCTCGGCCGCAGGGCTTGTGGATTCACCCCTCCACTTT; CDR3 protein: CASSSAAGLVDSPLHF; D gene: -; V gene: TRBV5-4; J gene: TRBJ1-6; CDR3 length: 16; clone size: once
CDR3 DNA: TGTGCCAGCAGTCTACAGGGGGCGAGGAGCAATCAGCCCCAGCATTTT; CDR3 protein: CASSLQGARSNQPQHF; D gene: TRBD1; V gene: TRBV7-8; J gene: TRBJ1-5; CDR3 length: 16; clone size: -
CDR3 DNA: TGCAGCGTCCAAGCGGGGGGGCCGGGCGGGGAGCTGTTTTTT; CDR3 protein: CSVQAGGPGGELFF; D gene: TRBD2; V gene: TRBV29-1; J gene: TRBJ2-2; CDR3 length: 14; clone size: once
CDR3 DNA: TGTGCCAGCAGTCGAGGGATCGGCTACACCTTC; CDR3 protein: CASSRGIGYTF; D gene: -; V gene: TRBV11-3; J gene: TRBJ1-2; CDR3 length: 11; clone size: once
CDR3 DNA: TGTGCCATCAGTGAGGGAGGACGTTTAGGCTACGAGCAGTACTTC; CDR3 protein: CAISEGGRLGYEQYF; D gene: -; V gene: TRBV10-3; J gene: TRBJ2-7; CDR3 length: 15; clone size: -
CDR3 DNA: TGTGCCAGCAGCGCCGGGTGGGCGGGGGCCAACGTCCTGACTTTC; CDR3 protein: CASSAGWAGANVLTF; D gene: -; V gene: TRBV9; J gene: TRBJ2-6; CDR3 length: 15; clone size: -
CDR3 DNA: TGTGCCAGCAGTTGGGAAGTTAACAATCAGCCCCAGCATTTT; CDR3 protein: CASSWEVNNQPQHF; D gene: -; V gene: TRBV2; J gene: TRBJ1-5; CDR3 length: 14; clone size: -
CDR3 DNA: TGTGCCTGGGGGACAGGGAATTCACCCCTCCACTTT; CDR3 protein: CAWGTGNSPLHF; D gene: TRBD1; V gene: TRBV30; J gene: TRBJ1-6; CDR3 length: 12; clone size: -
CDR3 DNA: TGTGCCAGCTCACCTGATAATCGGAGATACTCTGGAAACACCATATATTTT; CDR3 protein: CASSPDNRRYSGNTIYF; D gene: -; V gene: TRBV18; J gene: TRBJ1-3; CDR3 length: 17; clone size: -
CDR3 DNA: TGTGCCAGCAGTTGGGCACTGAATAATTCACCCCTCCACTTT; CDR3 protein: CASSWALNNSPLHF; D gene: -; V gene: TRBV28; J gene: TRBJ1-6; CDR3 length: 14; clone size: few
CDR3 DNA: TGTGCCAGCAGCTTAGCGGGGGCGGGCTACAATGAGCAGTTCTTC; CDR3 protein: CASSLAGAGYNEQFF; D gene: TRBD2; V gene: TRBV5-8; J gene: TRBJ2-1; CDR3 length: 15; clone size: -
CDR3 DNA: TGTGCCAGCAGCCCTAGCGGGAGACTCTACGAGCAGTACTTC; CDR3 protein: CASSPSGRLYEQYF; D gene: TRBD2; V gene: TRBV27; J gene: TRBJ2-7; CDR3 length: 14; clone size: -
CDR3 DNA: TGTGCCAGCTCACGGACGGACTCCTACGAGCAGTACTTC; CDR3 protein: CASSRTDSYEQYF; D gene: -; V gene: TRBV18; J gene: TRBJ2-7; CDR3 length: 13; clone size: -
CDR3 DNA: TGTGCCAGCAGCTTAGTAGTGGGAGGATACAATGAGCAGTTCTTC; CDR3 protein: CASSLVVGGYNEQFF; D gene: -; V gene: TRBV7-2; J gene: TRBJ2-1; CDR3 length: 15; clone size: -
CDR3 DNA: TGTGCCAGCATCGCCCCTGGGGGCACCCCAAACACCGGGGAGCTGTTTTTT; CDR3 protein: CASIAPGGTPNTGELFF; D gene: -; V gene: TRBV9; J gene: TRBJ2-2; CDR3 length: 17; clone size: -
CDR3 DNA: TGCGCCAGCAGCTTGGGGCTTGGACAGGGAGGAGACGAGCAGTACTTC; CDR3 protein: CASSLGLGQGGDEQYF; D gene: TRBD1; V gene: TRBV5-1; J gene: TRBJ2-7; CDR3 length: 16; clone size: -
CDR3 DNA: TGCGCCAGCAGCCAAGATGCACGGGGAGACTCTTCTGAAGCTTTCTTT; CDR3 protein: CASSQDARGDSSEAFF; D gene: -; V gene: TRBV4-3; J gene: TRBJ1-1; CDR3 length: 16; clone size: once
CDR3 DNA: TGTGCCAGCAGTTACTCGAAGGGGGAAGCTTTCTTT; CDR3 protein: CASSYSKGEAFF; D gene: -; V gene: TRBV6-5; J gene: TRBJ1-1; CDR3 length: 12; clone size: -
CDR3 DNA: TGTGCCAGCAGGCGGACACTCTACGAAGGCACTGAAGCTTTCTTT; CDR3 protein: CASRRTLYEGTEAFF; D gene: -; V gene: TRBV27; J gene: TRBJ1-1; CDR3 length: 15; clone size: -
CDR3 DNA: TGTGCCAGCTCTGGAGCCGGGACAGGTTATACTGAAGCTTTCTTT; CDR3 protein: CASSGAGTGYTEAFF; D gene: TRBD1; V gene: TRBV25-1; J gene: TRBJ1-1; CDR3 length: 15; clone size: -